Listed below are T cell receptor beta chains from one sample, sequenced in a study of cytomegalovirus exposure and HLA in healthy donors. Here immunoSEQ multiplex PCR was the method, and the copy in TCRdb shows in-frame clones only, minus some. Here the sample spans about 130,000 clones, over 80% being singletons. The specimen sequenced was PBMCs. These receptor sequences come from a man between 18 and 35 years old in good health and CMV-seropositive. Each CDR3 is given with its conserved first and last residue. The order of the fields is J gene, D gene, V gene, clone size, CDR3 DNA, CDR3 protein. The D gene is left open where the match is weak. Size is omitted from some rows. Given values are once, few, many or a class for expanded clones.

TRBJ2-1 | TRBD2 | TRBV6-5 | . | TGTGCCAGCAGCCGGGGGGATGAGCAGTTCTTC | CASSRGDEQFF
TRBJ2-2 | TRBD1 | TRBV15 | . | TGTGCCACCAGCAGACCAAGGACAGGCTGGGAGAACACCGGGGAGCTGTTTTTT | CATSRPRTGWENTGELFF
TRBJ2-3 | . | TRBV6-1 | . | TGTGCCAGCAGTGAATTGGATACGGGGGTAGCGGCCACAGATACGCAGTATTTT | CASSELDTGVAATDTQYF
TRBJ2-5 | TRBD1 | TRBV5-1 | once | TGCGCCAGCAGCTCATTCGGGACAGCCCAAGAGACCCAGTACTTC | CASSSFGTAQETQYF
TRBJ2-1 | . | TRBV7-9 | . | TGTGCCAGCAGCTTACCTGACTTCACGGGGCAGTTCTTC | CASSLPDFTGQFF
TRBJ1-4 | TRBD1 | TRBV19 | . | TGTGCCAGTACCACTCCAGGGGGAATAGGTGAAAAACTGTTTTTT | CASTTPGGIGEKLFF
TRBJ1-3 | . | TRBV27 | . | TGTGCCAGCAGTTTAAGCGGAGCTGGAAACACCATATATTTT | CASSLSGAGNTIYF
TRBJ1-1 | . | TRBV7-9 | . | TGTTCCAGCAGCACCACTAACACTGAAGCTTTCTTT | CSSSTTNTEAFF
TRBJ1-2 | . | TRBV30 | . | TGTGCCTGGACTCCCCGGGAGTATGGCTACACCTTC | CAWTPREYGYTF
TRBJ1-1 | . | TRBV7-6 | few | TGTGCCAGCAGCAGTACGGACAGAAACACTGAAGCTTTCTTT | CASSSTDRNTEAFF
TRBJ2-5 | TRBD2 | TRBV9 | . | TGTGCCAGCAGCGTAAGCCCCGGCGGGGGGGGGAACCTTGAGACCCAGTACTTC | CASSVSPGGGGNLETQYF
TRBJ2-1 | . | TRBV5-1 | . | TGCGCCAGCAGATCCCCTACTGAGCAGTTCTTC | CASRSPTEQFF
TRBJ1-6 | TRBD1 | TRBV10-2 | . | TGCGCCAGCAGTGAGACAGGGGGAAGGGGTTCACCCCTCCACTTT | CASSETGGRGSPLHF
TRBJ2-2 | TRBD1 | TRBV11-2 | . | TGTGCCAGCAGCTTAGGACAGGGGGCCTTCGGGGAGCTGTTTTTT | CASSLGQGAFGELFF
TRBJ1-2 | . | TRBV4-1 | once | TGCGCCAGCAGATACAGGGACGGCTACACCTTC | CASRYRDGYTF
TRBJ1-2 | . | TRBV5-8 | . | TGTGCCAGTTACGGTCGGGTAAACTATGGCTACACCTTC | CASYGRVNYGYTF